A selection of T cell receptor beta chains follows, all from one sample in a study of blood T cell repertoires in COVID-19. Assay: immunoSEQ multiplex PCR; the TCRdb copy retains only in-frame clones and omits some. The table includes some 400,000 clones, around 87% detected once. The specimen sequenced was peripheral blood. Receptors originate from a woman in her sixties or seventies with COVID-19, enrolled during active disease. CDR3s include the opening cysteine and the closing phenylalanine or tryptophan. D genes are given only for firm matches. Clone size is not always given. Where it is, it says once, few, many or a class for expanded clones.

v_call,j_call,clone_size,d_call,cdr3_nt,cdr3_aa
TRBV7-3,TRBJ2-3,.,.,TGTGCCAGCAGCGCCGGTTTGGGAGGCCGAACCTCTGGCACAGATACGCAGTATTTT,CASSAGLGGRTSGTDTQYF
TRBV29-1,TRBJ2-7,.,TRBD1,TGCAGCGCCCGGGACAGCAGCTACGAGCAGTACTTC,CSARDSSYEQYF
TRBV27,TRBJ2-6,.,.,TGTGCCAGCAGTGCGCCCTCTAGGGCCAACGTCCTGACTTTC,CASSAPSRANVLTF
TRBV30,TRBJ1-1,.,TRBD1,TGTGCCTGGATTAGGACAGGGCGAAACACTGAAGCTTTCTTT,CAWIRTGRNTEAFF
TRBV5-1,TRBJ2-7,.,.,TGCGCCAGCAGCTTGACTGGTAGCGTTTCCTACGAGCAGTACTTC,CASSLTGSVSYEQYF
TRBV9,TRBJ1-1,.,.,TGTGCCAGCAGCCCCAGCGGGAACACTGAAGCTTTCTTT,CASSPSGNTEAFF
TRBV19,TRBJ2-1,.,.,TGTGCCAGTAGTACCGCGCAGCGGGTCTCCAATGAGCAGTTCTTC,CASSTAQRVSNEQFF
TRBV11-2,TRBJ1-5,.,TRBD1,TGTGCCAGCAGCGGGACAGATAATCAGCCCCAGCATTTT,CASSGTDNQPQHF
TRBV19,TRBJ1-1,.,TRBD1,TGTGCCAGTAGCCGACAGGGGTACACTGAAGCTTTCTTT,CASSRQGYTEAFF
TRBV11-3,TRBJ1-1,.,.,TGTGCCAGCAGCTACGGGGGGGAAGCTTTCTTT,CASSYGGEAFF
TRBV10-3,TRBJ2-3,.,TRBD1,TGTGCCATCAGCAACCGGGACAGTCGCACAGATACGCAGTATTTT,CAISNRDSRTDTQYF
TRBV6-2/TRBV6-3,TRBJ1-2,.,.,TGTGCCAGCAGTTACATGTCTACCTATGGCTACACCTTC,CASSYMSTYGYTF
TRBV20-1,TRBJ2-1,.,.,TGCAGTGTGGACAGTTACAATGAGCAGTTCTTC,CSVDSYNEQFF
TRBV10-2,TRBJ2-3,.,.,TGCGCCAGCGGGGGGGCGACGGATACGCAGTATTTT,CASGGATDTQYF
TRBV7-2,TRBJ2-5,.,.,TGTGCCAGCACGCCGGGGGTGACCCAGTACTTC,CASTPGVTQYF
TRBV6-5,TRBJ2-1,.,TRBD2,TGTGCCAGCAGTTATGGGGCTAGCGGGGGGAACAATGAGCAGTTCTTC,CASSYGASGGNNEQFF
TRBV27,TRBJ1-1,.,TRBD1,TGTGCCAGCAGTTTACTGGTGGGACAGGGGAACACTGAAGCTTTCTTT,CASSLLVGQGNTEAFF
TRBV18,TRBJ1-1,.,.,TGTGCCAGCTCACGGGGGGTAACTGAAGCTTTCTTT,CASSRGVTEAFF
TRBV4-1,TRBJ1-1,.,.,TGCGCCAGCAGCCTGGCGGGCGGCGGCACTGAAGCTTTCTTT,CASSLAGGGTEAFF
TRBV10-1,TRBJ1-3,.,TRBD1,TGCGCCAGCGCCCCGGGACAGCTTAACACCATATATTTT,CASAPGQLNTIYF
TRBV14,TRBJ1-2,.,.,TGTGCCAGCAGCCAAGTGGACACCGGAGGCTACACCTTC,CASSQVDTGGYTF
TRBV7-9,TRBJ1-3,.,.,TGTGCCAGCAGCTCAGGATTCTCTGGAAACACCATATATTTT,CASSSGFSGNTIYF
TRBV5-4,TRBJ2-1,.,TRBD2,TGTGCCAGCAGCAGTAGCGGGGGTCGCTACAATGAGCAGTTCTTC,CASSSSGGRYNEQFF
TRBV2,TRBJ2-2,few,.,TGTGCCAGCAGTGTTCTAGAAGACACCGGGGAGCTGTTTTTT,CASSVLEDTGELFF
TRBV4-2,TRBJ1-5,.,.,TGTGCCAGCAGCCAACAGGGGAGCCGCAATCAGCCCCAGCATTTT,CASSQQGSRNQPQHF
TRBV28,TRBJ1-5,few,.,TGTGCCAGCAGATGGAGCCCTGGCAATCAGCCCCAGCATTTT,CASRWSPGNQPQHF
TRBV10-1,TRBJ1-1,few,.,TGCGCCAGCAGTGCCGGTTTTGGCACTGAAGCTTTCTTT,CASSAGFGTEAFF
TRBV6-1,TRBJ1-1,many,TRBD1,TGTGCCAGCAGTGAATACGGGTCGGCAGGGGGATCTAACACTGAAGCTTTCTTT,CASSEYGSAGGSNTEAFF
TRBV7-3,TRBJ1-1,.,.,TGTGCCAGCAGCTTATGGAGCTACCAGAACACTGAAGCTTTCTTT,CASSLWSYQNTEAFF
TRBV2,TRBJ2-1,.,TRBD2,TGTGCCAGCACCGCTAGACTAGCGGTGAGGGATGAGCAGTTCTTC,CASTARLAVRDEQFF
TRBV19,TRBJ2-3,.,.,TGTGCCAGTAGTAACCAGGGGACAGATACGCAGTATTTT,CASSNQGTDTQYF
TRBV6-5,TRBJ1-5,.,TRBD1,TGTGCCAGCAGGTCGGGACAGGTCGCAAATCAGCCCCAGCATTTT,CASRSGQVANQPQHF
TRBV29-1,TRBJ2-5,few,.,TGCAGCGCACGAAAGACAGGGAGGGAGACCCAGTACTTC,CSARKTGRETQYF
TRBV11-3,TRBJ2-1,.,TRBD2,TGTGCCAGCAGCTTAGAGGCGGGGGGAAACAATGAGCAGTTCTTC,CASSLEAGGNNEQFF
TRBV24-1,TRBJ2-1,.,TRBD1,TGTGCCACCAGTGACCCCGGGACAGGGGGCCGGGATGAGCAGTTCTTC,CATSDPGTGGRDEQFF
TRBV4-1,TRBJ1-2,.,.,TGCGCCAGCAGCCAAGGCGGCTTGCGCTACACCTTC,CASSQGGLRYTF
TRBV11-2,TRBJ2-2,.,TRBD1,TGTGCCAGCAGCCCTCACAGGGGGGACACCGGGGAGCTGTTTTTT,CASSPHRGDTGELFF
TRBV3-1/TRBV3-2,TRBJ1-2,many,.,TGTGCCAGCAGCCAAGTAGGGGGAGACTATGGCTACACCTTC,CASSQVGGDYGYTF
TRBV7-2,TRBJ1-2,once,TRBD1,TGTGCCAGCAGCCCCTACCGGACAGGGTATGGCTACACCTTC,CASSPYRTGYGYTF
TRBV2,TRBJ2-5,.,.,TGTGCCAGCAGTGTGGCGGGCGGGGAGACCCAGTACTTC,CASSVAGGETQYF
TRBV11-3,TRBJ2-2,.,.,TGTGCCAGCAGCCCCGGACAGTACGGGGAGCTGTTTTTT,CASSPGQYGELFF
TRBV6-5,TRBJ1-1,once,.,TGTGCCAGCAGATATACTCCAAAGAACACTGAAGCTTTCTTT,CASRYTPKNTEAFF
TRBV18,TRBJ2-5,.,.,TGTGCCAGCTCACCACTTACTCGTACTCAAGAGACCCAGTACTTC,CASSPLTRTQETQYF
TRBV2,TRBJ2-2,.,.,TGTGCCAGCTCGAGGTTACAGAACACCGGGGAGCTGTTTTTT,CASSRLQNTGELFF
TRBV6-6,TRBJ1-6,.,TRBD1,TGTGCCAGCAGTGAGACAGGGCGCAATTCACCCCTCCACTTT,CASSETGRNSPLHF
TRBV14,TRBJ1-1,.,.,TGTGCCAGCAGCCAAGTCCACTTGATGAACACTGAAGCTTTCTTT,CASSQVHLMNTEAFF
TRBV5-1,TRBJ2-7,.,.,TGCGCCAGCAGCTTGTCAGGCTACGAGCAGTACTTC,CASSLSGYEQYF
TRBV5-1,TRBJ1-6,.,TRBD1,TGCGCCAGCAGCTTGGAAGGGGGCGGTTCACCCCTCCACTTT,CASSLEGGGSPLHF
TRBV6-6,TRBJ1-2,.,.,TGTGCCAGCAGAGATGGACAGTATGGCTACACCTTC,CASRDGQYGYTF
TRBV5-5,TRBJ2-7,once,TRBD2,TGTGCCAGCAGTTTTGGGACTACCACCCCCTACGAGCAGTACTTC,CASSFGTTTPYEQYF
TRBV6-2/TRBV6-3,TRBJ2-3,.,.,TGTGCCAGCAGTTACTCGAGGGCAGGACCCACAGATACGCAGTATTTT,CASSYSRAGPTDTQYF
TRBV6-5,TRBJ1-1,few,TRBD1,TGTGCCAGCAGTTGGGGACAGGGGCAGACGGCTTTCTTT,CASSWGQGQTAFF
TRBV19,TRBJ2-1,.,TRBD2,TGTGCCAGTAGTAGGGGACTAGCCTACAATGAGCAGTTCTTC,CASSRGLAYNEQFF
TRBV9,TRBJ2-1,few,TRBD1,TGTGCCAGCAGCGTCGGACAGGAGCGTGAGCAGTTCTTC,CASSVGQEREQFF
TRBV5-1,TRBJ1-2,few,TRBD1,TGCGCCAGCAGCCTTGGGGACAGGGCGGGTGGCTACACCTTC,CASSLGDRAGGYTF